The 14 T cell receptor beta chains presented below share a single source sample, sequenced in a study of T cells in Graves' hyperthyroidism and ophthalmopathy. Amplified regions were TCR beta CDR3 sequences from RNA transcripts. Researchers ran a first-round RT-PCR on the TCR CDR3 using the HTBI primer set. MiXCR, applied by TCRdb to the multiplex PCR reads, yields one record per CDR3 protein. In the table there are about half a million distinct CDR3 sequences, 22% of which are singletons. Material: blood. These receptors were obtained from a woman aged 70 to 79 with Graves' ophthalmopathy.

The chain couples TRBV28 to TRBJ2-3, with 12 bases that match TRBD2. This CDR3 is 16 amino acids long. CDR1 is MDHEN and CDR2 is SYDVKM in the germline V gene. The trim removed 6 bases at V and 1 base at J, leaving 5 bases unmatched. CDR3 region: CASSRTSGMGTDTQYF. The CDR3 bases are TGTGCCAGCAGCCGGACTAGCGGGATGGGCACAGATACGCAGTATTTT.

This clonotype was seen a few times. The V call is TRBV12-3 or TRBV12-4, the J call TRBJ1-1; maybe TRBD1 (5 bases). Between the trimmed V and J ends, which lost 5 bases and 11 bases, there was a span of 21 bases. The CDR3 has 14 residues. The chain's CDR3 is CASSPGTGRGAAFF. CDR3 in DNA: TGTGCCAGCAGTCCCGGGACCGGAAGAGGTGCGGCTTTCTTT.

This clonotype was seen many times. This sequence joins TRBV2 and TRBJ1-5, with 8 bases matching TRBD1. Germline values: CDR1 SNHLY, CDR2 FYNNEI. This CDR3 comprises 14 residues. J gave up 6 bases and V 6 bases, and 7 bases lay outside the gene matches. As DNA, the CDR3 is TGTGCCAGCAGCTTTTCAGGGGGCTCTCAGCCCCAGCATTTT. Amino acids: CASSFSGGSQPQHF. The whole variable domain, remainder taken from reference TRBV2 and TRBJ1-5, is EPEVTQTPSHQVTQMGQEVILRCVPISNHLYFYWYRQILGQKVEFLVSFYNNEISEKSEIFDDQFSVERPDGSNFTLKIRSTKLEDSAMYFCASSFSGGSQPQHFGDGTRLSIL.

This clonotype has just a few counts. CDR3 in amino acids: CASSSGEDEQFF. For the CDR3, the DNA is TGTGCCAGCTCCTCAGGGGAGGATGAGCAGTTCTTC. The chain recombines TRBV7-9 with TRBJ2-1; either TRBD1 or TRBD2 may fit D (6 bases each). This CDR3 spans 12 amino acids. The V end lost 8 bases, the J end lost 8 bases, and 13 bases lay between the germline ends. In germline, CDR1 is SEHNR, CDR2 FQNEAQ (reference sequence).

In its sample, this clonotype was seen a few times. J is TRBJ2-1 and V is TRBV6-1; TRBD1 matches 12 bases. The trim removed 6 bases at V and 3 bases at J, leaving 6 bases unmatched. CDR3 length: 16 residues. Germline loops: CDR1 MNHNS, CDR2 SASEGT. The CDR3 DNA follows: TGTGCCAGCAGGTCCGGGACAGGGGGCCTCTACAATGAGCAGTTCTTC. Its translation: CASRSGTGGLYNEQFF.

This clonotype was seen ten or more times. The chain is built from TRBV3-1 and TRBJ1-1; D not certain. The CDR3 is 15 amino acids. The V gene's germline CDR1 is LGHDT and CDR2 YNNKEL (reference sequence). The V gene lost 6 bases and the J gene lost 0 bases, with 14 bases spanning the gap. CDR3 in amino acids: CASSPSPGVNTEAFF. DNA for the CDR3: TGTGCCAGCAGTCCGTCCCCCGGGGTGAACACTGAAGCTTTCTTT.

This clonotype was recorded a few times. This chain uses TRBV10-3 with TRBJ2-5; possible D gene TRBD1, 6 bases. The ends were cut back, 6 bases at V and 5 bases at J, with 19 bases in the middle. Germline V gene sequence: CDR1 ENHRY, CDR2 SYGVKD. There are 15 residues in the CDR3. The CDR3 DNA is TGTGCCATCAGCTCGGGACATTTTAGAGGGGAGACCCAGTACTTC. This gives the protein CAISSGHFRGETQYF.

This clonotype was picked up a small number of times. This chain uses TRBV9 with TRBJ1-1; TRBD1 matches at 7 bases. Germline V CDR1 and CDR2: SGDLS, YYNGEE. CDR3 length: 14 residues. The J segment lost 6 bases and the V segment lost 2 bases, leaving 7 bases of the junction unmatched. The CDR3 loop reads CASSVGDSGAEAFF. The CDR3 DNA reads TGTGCCAGCAGCGTTGGGGACAGTGGGGCTGAAGCTTTCTTT.

Many counts were recorded for this clonotype. The rearrangement joins TRBV20-1 to TRBJ2-7, with 8 nucleotides matching TRBD1. This CDR3 is built from 15 residues. V was pared by 4 bases and J by 2 bases, with 10 bases of the junction left unmatched. Germline CDR1 is DFQATT and CDR2 is SNEGSKA (reference sequence). The CDR3 DNA sequence: TGCAGTGCTACAGCGCCGGACAGGGCGGCCTACGAGCAGTACTTC. Its translation is CSATAPDRAAYEQYF.

The rearrangement joins TRBV19 to TRBJ2-2; D may be TRBD1 or TRBD2 (5 bases each). CDR1 is LNHDA, CDR2 SQIVND, per germline (reference sequence). The CDR3 is 16 amino acids. V shed 6 bases and J shed 4 bases, with 18 bases lying between them. The CDR3 protein is CASRTPRARGTGELFF. In nucleotides, the CDR3 is TGTGCCAGTAGGACCCCCAGGGCGAGGGGCACCGGGGAGCTGTTTTTT.

The chain couples TRBV12-5 to TRBJ2-1, with TRBD2 matching over 13 bases. This CDR3 comprises 15 residues. Germline V gene lookup returns CDR1 LGHNT and CDR2 FRNRAP. V shed 4 bases, J shed 7 bases, and the junction held 4 bases outside the gene matches. Here the CDR3 DNA reads TGTGCTAGTGGTTACCGGACTAGCGGGAGTAATGAGCAGTTCTTC. It is translated as CASGYRTSGSNEQFF.

The J gene is TRBJ2-2, the V gene TRBV20-1, with unresolved D. The CDR3 is made up of 13 amino acids. From germline, CDR1 is DFQATT and CDR2 SNEGSKA (reference sequence). V was trimmed by 6 bases and J by 4 bases, leaving 12 bases between them. In nucleotides, the CDR3 is TGCAGTGCACGGCCCCCAGGCACCGGGGAGCTGTTTTTT. Its translation is CSARPPGTGELFF.

The rearrangement joins TRBV30 to TRBJ2-5, with D maybe TRBD1 (6 bases). V was clipped by 0 bases and J by 5 bases, with 7 bases between them. Germline loops: CDR1 GTSNPN, CDR2 SVGIG (reference sequence). The CDR3 loop spans 12 amino acids. This CDR3 is CAWSVRGETQYF. CDR3 sequence (DNA): TGTGCCTGGAGTGTTAGGGGGGAGACCCAGTACTTC.

This clonotype was recorded a few times. The V gene is TRBV30, the J gene TRBJ1-1; 9 bases are shared with TRBD1. This CDR3 comprises 14 residues. After removal of 6 bases from V and 6 bases from J, the junction contained 11 bases not matched to a gene. In germline, CDR1 is GTSNPN, CDR2 SVGIG (reference sequence). This CDR3 reads CACTPRDRVSEAFF. The DNA for the CDR3 is TGTGCCTGCACCCCCCGGGACAGGGTTTCTGAAGCTTTCTTT.